This entry is about one T cell receptor (beta chain). These data are taken from a study of blood T cell repertoires in COVID-19. Across the whole study: From T cells, B-cell-depleted T cells, or PBMCs came the material, which was cDNA or gDNA.

Clones were read by immunoSEQ multiplex PCR, and TCRdb kept only the in-frame ones, dropping some. This table has around 100,000 clones, roughly 80% appearing once. The source of this sequence is a man in his sixties with acute or convalescent COVID-19. The sample consisted of peripheral blood.

The CDR3 DNA follows: TGTGCCAGCAGCCAAGAACGGCTAGCGAGGGCAGATACGCAGTATTTT. Translated: CASSQERLARADTQYF. The gene calls are TRBV4-2 and TRBJ2-3; D possibly corresponds to TRBD2 (6 bases). Germline values: CDR1 LGHNA, CDR2 YNFKEQ. The CDR3 runs to 16 residues. The germline V and J ends were trimmed by 0 bases and 4 bases, with 14 bases remaining between them.